This T cell receptor (beta chain) was found in a study of blood T cell repertoires in COVID-19 (dated by TCRdb to 2020 to 2022). About the full investigation: The collaborator samples originated in the United States, Italy and Spain and spanned the acute and convalescent phases of COVID-19. The repertoires were released in a freely available public database meant as a resource for research on the immune response to SARS-CoV-2. Subjects who had been exposed to COVID-19, were actively infected with it, or had recovered from it provided the deeply sampled blood TCRbeta repertoires that made up the dataset. The samples were drawn from the first 160 participants of the ongoing ImmuneRACE study and from roughly 1,300 subjects provided by 6 global collaborators. HLA class I and class II types, where available, came from metadata supplied by the sample provider rather than from assay-based typing. The material from the prospective study consisted of cDNA or gDNA derived from T cells, B-cell-depleted T cells, or PBMCs. Nearly every sample came with metadata listing a de-identified subject ID, COVID-19 status, age in years and sex. Results and caveats for the whole study, not just this receptor: Clinical and demographic metadata were provided uncurated, with the amount varying by source and participant.

TCRbeta CDR3 regions were amplified from genomic DNA by means of the immunoSEQ Assay, a bias-controlled multiplex PCR. Processing in the source paper ran as follows. The number of nucleated cells in each sample was estimated from the amplification of reference gene primers within the assay. To quantify the absolute abundance of each unique TCRbeta CDR3 rearrangement, sequence reads were collapsed and filtered. For each sample, productive Simpson clonality was calculated as the square root of Simpson's diversity index across productive rearrangements. Here the immuneACCESS table is served through TCRdb, limited to in-frame sequences with V and J called. Missing clones are a known gap in these copies; in checked studies unresolved V genes cover under half, and the rest lacks a known reason. V, J and clone size derive from that table, while D and trimming were established from the DNA sequence. The sample table records 73,000 or so clones; 65% to 85% of these occur just once. The ten largest clonotypes hold around 4.4% of the sample.

Whole blood was collected in K2EDTA tubes by collaborating institutions according to the institutions' own protocols. For TCRbeta analysis, collaborator samples were shipped as frozen whole blood, as isolated PBMCs, or as DNA extracted from either sample type. Remarks on this clone: Its antigen remains unidentified. The record has no base qualities; no much larger clone is one base away.

The germline ends are 7 bases apart after V is trimmed by 1 base and J by 1 base. CDR1 is given as LNHDA and CDR2 as SQIVND, both from the germline V gene (reference sequence). The CDR3 contains 14 residues, cysteine and phenylalanine counted. Just the 42-base CDR3 DNA is kept, in frame starting at base 1. In this chain, TRBV19 is recombined with TRBJ1-1; the D gene lacks a confident call. The source is a woman aged 55-70 years with acute or convalescent COVID-19. Sequenced sample: peripheral blood. The bases are TGTGCCAGTAGTATAGTCTCCGGGAACACTGAAGCTTTCTTT. Its protein reads: CASSIVSGNTEAFF. The CDR3, completed at both ends by the reference TRBV19 and TRBJ1-1 genes, gives the full variable domain DGGITQSPKYLFRKEGQNVTLSCEQNLNHDAMYWYRQDPGQGLRLIYYSQIVNDFQKGDIAEGYSVSREKKESFPLTVTSAQKNPTAFYLCASSIVSGNTEAFFGQGTRLTVV.